Each of the 9 T cell receptor beta chains below was sequenced from the same sample in a study of coeliac disease. The assay was immunoSEQ multiplex PCR, and TCRdb's table has in-frame clones only and misses some. The repertoire includes about 3,400 clones, roughly 70% of them detected once, and 15% to 18% sits in the top ten. Sequencing was done on a sample of intraepithelial lymphocytes from the gut. All receptors come from a man between 18 and 29 years old with celiac disease on a gluten-free diet.

The chain has TRBV19 and TRBJ2-1; 7 bases align to TRBD2. The CDR3 is 14 residues long. V lost 3 bases to trimming and J lost 5 bases; unmatched junction nucleotides: 4. Per the germline V gene, CDR1 is LNHDA and CDR2 is SQIVND (reference sequence). In DNA form, the CDR3 reads TGTGCCAGTAGTATCCAGCGGGGCCACAATGAGCAGTTCTTC. Translating gives CASSIQRGHNEQFF.

V and J are TRBV11-3 and TRBJ2-3, with D possibly being TRBD1 (6 bases). Germline CDR1 SGHNT, CDR2 YENEEA. The CDR3 is 16 amino acids. V was clipped by 1 base and J by 5 bases, with 16 bases between them. CDR3 DNA sequence: TGTGCCAGCAGCTTAGGCCAGGGACACTCAGGAGATACGCAGTATTTT. Its translation: CASSLGQGHSGDTQYF.

The V gene is TRBV6-5, the J gene TRBJ1-2; maybe TRBD1 (6 bases). The germline CDR1 and CDR2 sequences are MNHEY and SVGAGI. The CDR3 loop spans 14 amino acids. Between the trimmed V and J ends, which lost 3 bases and 4 bases, there was a span of 12 bases. The CDR3 is CASSYQGRGYGYTF. CDR3 nucleotides: TGTGCCAGCAGTTATCAGGGGCGAGGCTATGGCTACACCTTC.

The chain links TRBV4-1 to TRBJ2-7; the match to TRBD2 covers 9 bases. There are 14 residues in the CDR3. Germline CDR1 MGHRA, CDR2 YSYEKL. The V and J ends lost 3 bases and 4 bases, in that order; junction bases with no gene match: 4. The CDR3 DNA reads as TGCGCCAGCAGCCAGCTAGCGGGGACGTACGAGCAGTACTTC. This encodes CASSQLAGTYEQYF.

Concerning this clone itself: Other nucleotide sequences in the sample specify the same CDR3. The chain has TRBV5-1 and TRBJ1-1; D might be TRBD1 (5 bases). This CDR3 is built from 14 residues. The germline gives CDR1 SGHRS, CDR2 YFSETQ. Trimming removed 0 bases from V and 1 base from J, with 7 bases in between. The DNA of the CDR3 is TGCGCCAGCAGCTTGGCCGGGGGGAACACTGAAGCTTTCTTT. Its protein is CASSLAGGNTEAFF.

The rearrangement joins TRBV7-3 to TRBJ1-6; unclear D gene. The germline gives CDR1 SGHTA, CDR2 FQGTGA. This CDR3 has 13 amino acids. The ends were cut back, 8 bases at V and 10 bases at J, with 15 bases in the middle. CDR3: CASGLNSGSPLHF. CDR3 DNA: TGTGCCAGCGGACTAAACTCGGGGTCACCCCTCCACTTT.

The V call is TRBV5-6, the J call TRBJ1-5; the D is unclear. This CDR3 has 16 residues. Trimming removed 4 bases from V and 0 bases from J, with 14 bases in between. Germline V gene lookup returns CDR1 SGHDT and CDR2 YYEEEE. CDR3 loop: CASSPWAAYSNQPQHF. CDR3 coding DNA: TGTGCCAGCAGCCCCTGGGCAGCCTATAGCAATCAGCCCCAGCATTTT.

This clone has just a few counts. V usage is TRBV9 and J usage is TRBJ2-3; TRBD2 matches 8 bases. From germline, CDR1 is SGDLS and CDR2 YYNGEE. There are 17 residues in the CDR3. V was clipped by 4 bases and J by 5 bases; unmatched bases: 15. The CDR3 bases are TGTGCCAGCAGCTTCCCCGGGGGGGGGCCCCCCGGAGATACGCAGTATTTT. Protein sequence: CASSFPGGGPPGDTQYF.

This clone is a singleton in its sample. The V call is TRBV19, the J call TRBJ1-5; the match to TRBD1 covers 7 bases. Germline CDR1 reads LNHDA; CDR2 reads SQIVND (reference sequence). Trimming took 8 bases from V and 4 from J; bases not matched to a gene: 8. The CDR3 contains 14 residues. CDR3 region: CASGTDTTNQPQHF. CDR3 coding DNA: TGTGCCAGTGGGACAGACACGACTAATCAGCCCCAGCATTTT.